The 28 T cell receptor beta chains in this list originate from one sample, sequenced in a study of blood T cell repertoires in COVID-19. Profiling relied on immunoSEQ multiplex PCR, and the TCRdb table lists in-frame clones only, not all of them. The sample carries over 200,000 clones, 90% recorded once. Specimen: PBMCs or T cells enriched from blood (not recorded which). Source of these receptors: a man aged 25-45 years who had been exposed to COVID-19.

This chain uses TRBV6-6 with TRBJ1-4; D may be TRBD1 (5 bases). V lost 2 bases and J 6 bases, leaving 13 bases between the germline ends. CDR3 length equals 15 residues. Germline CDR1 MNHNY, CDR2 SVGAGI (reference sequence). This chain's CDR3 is CASSYASRDDEKLFF. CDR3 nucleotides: TGTGCCAGCAGTTACGCCAGCAGGGATGATGAAAAACTGTTTTTT.

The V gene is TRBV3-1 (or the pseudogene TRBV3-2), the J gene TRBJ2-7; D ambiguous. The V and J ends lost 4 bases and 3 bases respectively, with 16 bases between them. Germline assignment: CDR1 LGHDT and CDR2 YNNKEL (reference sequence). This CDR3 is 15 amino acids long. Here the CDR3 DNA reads TGTGCCAGCAGCCGGGCCACGATGTATAGCTACGAGCAGTACTTC. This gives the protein CASSRATMYSYEQYF.

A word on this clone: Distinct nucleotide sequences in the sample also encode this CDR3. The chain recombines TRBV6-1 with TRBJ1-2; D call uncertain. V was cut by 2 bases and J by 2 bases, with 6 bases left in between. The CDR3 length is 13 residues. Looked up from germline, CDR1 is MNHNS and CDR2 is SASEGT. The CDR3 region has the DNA TGTGCCAGCAGTGAATCGGGGAACTATGGCTACACCTTC. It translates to CASSESGNYGYTF.

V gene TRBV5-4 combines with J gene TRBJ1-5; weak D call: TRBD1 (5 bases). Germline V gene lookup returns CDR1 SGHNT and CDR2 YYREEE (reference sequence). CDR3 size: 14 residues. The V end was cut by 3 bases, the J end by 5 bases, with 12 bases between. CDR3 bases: TGTGCCAGCAGCTCCGACCCGGGGGATCAGCCCCAGCATTTT. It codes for CASSSDPGDQPQHF. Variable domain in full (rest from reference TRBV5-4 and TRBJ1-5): ETGVTQSPTHLIKTRGQQVTLRCSSQSGHNTVSWYQQALGQGPQFIFQYYREEENGRGNFPPRFSGLQFPNYSSELNVNALELDDSALYLCASSSDPGDQPQHFGDGTRLSIL.

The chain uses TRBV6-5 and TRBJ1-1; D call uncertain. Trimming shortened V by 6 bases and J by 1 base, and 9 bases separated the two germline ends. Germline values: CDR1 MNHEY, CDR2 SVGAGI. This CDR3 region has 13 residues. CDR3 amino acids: CASRSSGNTEAFF. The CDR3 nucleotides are TGTGCCAGCAGAAGTTCCGGGAACACTGAAGCTTTCTTT.

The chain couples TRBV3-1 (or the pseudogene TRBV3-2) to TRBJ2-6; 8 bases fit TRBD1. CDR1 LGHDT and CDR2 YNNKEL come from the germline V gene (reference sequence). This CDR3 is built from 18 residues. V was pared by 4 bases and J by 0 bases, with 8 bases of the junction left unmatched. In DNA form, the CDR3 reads TGTGCCAGCAGCCTAAGGGACAGGTTACTCTCTGGGGCCAACGTCCTGACTTTC. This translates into CASSLRDRLLSGANVLTF.

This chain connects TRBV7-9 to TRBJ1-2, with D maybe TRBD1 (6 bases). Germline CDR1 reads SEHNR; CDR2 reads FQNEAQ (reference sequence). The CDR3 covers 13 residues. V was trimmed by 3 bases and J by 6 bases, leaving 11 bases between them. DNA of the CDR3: TGTGCCAGCAGCTTGGGGGCAGAGGATGGCTACACCTTC. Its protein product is CASSLGAEDGYTF.

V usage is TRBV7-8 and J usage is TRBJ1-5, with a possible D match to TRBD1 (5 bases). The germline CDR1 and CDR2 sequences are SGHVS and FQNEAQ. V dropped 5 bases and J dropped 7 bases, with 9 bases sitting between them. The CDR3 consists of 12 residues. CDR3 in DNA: TGTGCCAGCAGCCCAGGGAACCAGCCCCAGCATTTT. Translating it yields CASSPGNQPQHF.

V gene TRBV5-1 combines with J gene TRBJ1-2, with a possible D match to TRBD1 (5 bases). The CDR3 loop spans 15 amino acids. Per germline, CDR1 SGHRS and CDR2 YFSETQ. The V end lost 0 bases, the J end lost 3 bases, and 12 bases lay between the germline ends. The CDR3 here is CASSLGLVGDYGYTF. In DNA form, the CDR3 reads TGCGCCAGCAGCTTGGGCCTAGTAGGGGACTATGGCTACACCTTC.

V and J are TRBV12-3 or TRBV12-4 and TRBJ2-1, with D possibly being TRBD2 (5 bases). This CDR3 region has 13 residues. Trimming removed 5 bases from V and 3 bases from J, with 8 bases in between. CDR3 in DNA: TGTGCCAGCAGTGCCGGGATCTACAATGAGCAGTTCTTC. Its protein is CASSAGIYNEQFF.

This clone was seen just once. This CDR3 reads CASSFSTSGGRGEQFF. The DNA for the CDR3 is TGTGCCAGCAGCTTTTCGACTAGCGGGGGGCGGGGTGAGCAGTTCTTC. The rearrangement links TRBV7-6 to TRBJ2-1; 13 bases match TRBD2. Germline CDR1 and CDR2: SGHVS and FNYEAQ. This CDR3 is built from 16 residues. With 3 bases clipped from V and 9 bases from J, the junction kept 8 bases outside the gene matches.

The CDR3 DNA sequence: TGTGCCAGCAGCACCGGGGGCAGGGGGAGCGCTTTCTTT. It encodes CASSTGGRGSAFF. The V and J genes are TRBV11-3 and TRBJ1-1; 7 nucleotides line up with TRBD1. V shed 5 bases and J 11 bases; nucleotides not matched to a gene: 11. Germline loops: CDR1 SGHNT, CDR2 YENEEA. The CDR3 length is 13 residues.

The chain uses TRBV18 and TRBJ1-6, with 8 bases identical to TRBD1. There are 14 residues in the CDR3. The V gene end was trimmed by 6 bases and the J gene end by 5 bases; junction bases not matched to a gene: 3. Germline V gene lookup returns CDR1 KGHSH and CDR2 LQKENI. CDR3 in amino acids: CASSSGQDNSPLHF. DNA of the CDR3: TGTGCCAGCTCTTCGGGACAGGATAATTCACCCCTCCACTTT.

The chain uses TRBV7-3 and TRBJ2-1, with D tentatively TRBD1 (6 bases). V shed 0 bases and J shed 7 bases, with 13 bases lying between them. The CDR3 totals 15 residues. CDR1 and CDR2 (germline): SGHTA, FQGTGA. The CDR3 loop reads CASSLTAGVGNEQFF. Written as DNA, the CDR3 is TGTGCCAGCAGCTTAACGGCAGGGGTGGGAAATGAGCAGTTCTTC.

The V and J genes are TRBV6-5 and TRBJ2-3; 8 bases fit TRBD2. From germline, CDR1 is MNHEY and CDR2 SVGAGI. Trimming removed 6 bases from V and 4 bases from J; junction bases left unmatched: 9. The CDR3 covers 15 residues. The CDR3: CASRVTTGGSDTQYF. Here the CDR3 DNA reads TGTGCCAGCAGAGTTACGACGGGGGGGTCAGATACGCAGTATTTT.

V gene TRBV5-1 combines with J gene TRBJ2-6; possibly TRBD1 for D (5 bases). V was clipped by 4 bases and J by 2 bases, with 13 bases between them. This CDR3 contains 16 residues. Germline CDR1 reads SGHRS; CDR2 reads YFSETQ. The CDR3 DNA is TGCGCCAGCAGCCCGCCCCTAGGGGCTGGGGCCAACGTCCTGACTTTC. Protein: CASSPPLGAGANVLTF.

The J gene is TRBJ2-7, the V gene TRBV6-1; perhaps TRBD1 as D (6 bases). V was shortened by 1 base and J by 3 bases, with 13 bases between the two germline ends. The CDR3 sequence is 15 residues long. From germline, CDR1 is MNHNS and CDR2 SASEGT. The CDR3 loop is CASSEVVGADYEQYF. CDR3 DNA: TGTGCCAGCAGTGAAGTAGTGGGGGCGGACTACGAGCAGTACTTC.

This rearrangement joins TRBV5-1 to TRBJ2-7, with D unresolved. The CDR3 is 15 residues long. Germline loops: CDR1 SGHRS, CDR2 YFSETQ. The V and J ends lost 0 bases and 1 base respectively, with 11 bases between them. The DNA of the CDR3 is TGCGCCAGCAGCTTGGGGGTGGCAGGATCCTACGAGCAGTACTTC. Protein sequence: CASSLGVAGSYEQYF.

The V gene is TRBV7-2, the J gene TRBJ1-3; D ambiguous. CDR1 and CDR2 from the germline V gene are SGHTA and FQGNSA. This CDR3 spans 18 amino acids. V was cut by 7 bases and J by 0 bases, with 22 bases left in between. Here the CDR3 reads CASTADGPGGYSGNTIYF. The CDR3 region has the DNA TGTGCCAGCACTGCGGACGGTCCCGGCGGGTACTCTGGAAACACCATATATTTT.

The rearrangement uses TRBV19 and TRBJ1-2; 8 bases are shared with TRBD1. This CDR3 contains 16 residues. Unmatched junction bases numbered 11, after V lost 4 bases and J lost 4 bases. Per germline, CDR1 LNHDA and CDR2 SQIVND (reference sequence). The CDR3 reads CASSTIMVTGGYGYTF. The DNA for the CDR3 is TGTGCCAGTAGTACCATAATGGTCACAGGGGGCTATGGCTACACCTTC.

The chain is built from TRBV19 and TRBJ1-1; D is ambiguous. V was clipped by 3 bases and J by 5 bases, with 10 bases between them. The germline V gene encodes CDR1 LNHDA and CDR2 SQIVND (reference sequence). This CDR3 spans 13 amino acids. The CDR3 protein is CASSIDTGTEAFF. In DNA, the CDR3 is TGTGCCAGTAGTATTGATACGGGTACTGAAGCTTTCTTT.

The CDR3 nucleotides read TGTGCCAGCAGCTCGACTGCGGCGAATGAGCAGTTCTTC. As protein: CASSSTAANEQFF. The rearrangement uses TRBV5-4 and TRBJ2-1; D is uncertain. CDR1 SGHNT and CDR2 YYREEE come from the germline V gene (reference sequence). The germline V and J ends were trimmed by 3 bases and 7 bases, with 11 bases remaining between them. This CDR3 region has 13 residues.

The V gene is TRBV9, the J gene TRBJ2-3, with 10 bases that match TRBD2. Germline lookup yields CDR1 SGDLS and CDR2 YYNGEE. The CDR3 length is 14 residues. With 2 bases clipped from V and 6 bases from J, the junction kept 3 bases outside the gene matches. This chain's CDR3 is CASSVTSGDDTQYF. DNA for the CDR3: TGTGCCAGCAGCGTCACTAGCGGGGATGATACGCAGTATTTT. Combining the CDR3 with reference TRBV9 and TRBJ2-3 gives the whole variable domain DSGVTQTPKHLITATGQRVTLRCSPRSGDLSVYWYQQSLDQGLQFLIQYYNGEERAKGNILERFSAQQFPDLHSELNLSSLELGDSALYFCASSVTSGDDTQYFGPGTRLTVL.

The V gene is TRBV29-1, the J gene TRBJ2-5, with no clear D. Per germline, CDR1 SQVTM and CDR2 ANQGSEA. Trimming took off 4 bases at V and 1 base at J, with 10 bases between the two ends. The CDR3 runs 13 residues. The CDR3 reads CSVVSLSQETQYF. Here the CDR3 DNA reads TGCAGCGTTGTATCGCTCAGCCAAGAGACCCAGTACTTC. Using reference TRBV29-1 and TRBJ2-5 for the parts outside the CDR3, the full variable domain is SAVISQKPSRDICQRGTSLTIQCQVDSQVTMMFWYRQQPGQSLTLIATANQGSEATYESGFVIDKFPISRPNLTFSTLTVSNMSPEDSSIYLCSVVSLSQETQYFGPGTRLLVL.

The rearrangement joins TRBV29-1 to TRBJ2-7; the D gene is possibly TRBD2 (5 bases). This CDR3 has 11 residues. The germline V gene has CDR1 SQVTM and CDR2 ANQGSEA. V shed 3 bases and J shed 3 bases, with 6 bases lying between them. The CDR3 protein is CSVDEGYEQYF. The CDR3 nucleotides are TGCAGCGTTGATGAGGGCTACGAGCAGTACTTC.

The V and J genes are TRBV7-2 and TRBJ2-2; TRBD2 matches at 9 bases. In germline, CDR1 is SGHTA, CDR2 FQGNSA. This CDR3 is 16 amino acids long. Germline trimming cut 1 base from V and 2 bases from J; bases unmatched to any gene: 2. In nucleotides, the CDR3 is TGTGCCAGCAGCTTAGTACTAGCGGGTAACACCGGGGAGCTGTTTTTT. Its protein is CASSLVLAGNTGELFF.

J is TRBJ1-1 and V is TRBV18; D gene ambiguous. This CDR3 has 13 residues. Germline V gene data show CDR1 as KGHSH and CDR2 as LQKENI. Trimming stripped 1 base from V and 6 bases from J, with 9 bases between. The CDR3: CASSPLSGPEAFF. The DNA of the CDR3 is TGTGCCAGCTCACCACTTTCAGGCCCTGAAGCTTTCTTT.

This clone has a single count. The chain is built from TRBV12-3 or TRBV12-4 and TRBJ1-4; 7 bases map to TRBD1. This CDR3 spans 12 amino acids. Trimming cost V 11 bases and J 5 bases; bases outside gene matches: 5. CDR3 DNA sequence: TGTGCCGCGGGACAGCAAAATGAAAAACTGTTTTTT. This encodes CAAGQQNEKLFF.